This T cell receptor (beta chain) appears in the sequencing data of a study of shared clonotypes between healthy human individuals. Regarding this clone: Other DNA sequences in the same sample also yield this CDR3.

Sequencing was performed with immunoSEQ multiplex PCR; in TCRdb, only in-frame clones are kept and a portion is missing. The table has roughly 1,800,000 clones, about 95% seen once. The naive CD8 population came from CD45RO-negative cells selected for CCR7, without terminally differentiated effector memory CD45RA+ cells. The sample was naive CD8+ T cells sorted from blood. This receptor was obtained from a man aged 18-30 years in good health.

The CDR3 bases are TGTGCCTGGGGCCTGGGACAGGGGAACAATGAGCAGTTCTTC. Protein: CAWGLGQGNNEQFF. The rearrangement uses TRBV30 and TRBJ2-1; 10 bases line up with TRBD1. The V segment lost 5 bases and the J segment 5 bases; nucleotides outside the gene matches: 6. CDR1 is GTSNPN, CDR2 SVGIG, per germline (reference sequence). The CDR3 sequence is 14 residues long.